The 20 T cell receptor beta chains in this list originate from one sample, sequenced in a study of early T cells in non-severe SARS-CoV-2 infection. TCRdb re-derived calls from the 5' RACE reads in MiXCR, one entry per CDR3 protein. The sample lists tens of thousands of distinct CDR3 sequences; around a quarter were seen once. The sequencing here drew on whole blood, taken at baseline. The origin of the receptors is an adult who was a healthcare worker with PCR-confirmed SARS-CoV-2 infection or an uninfected control (not recorded which).

The CDR3 sequence is CASSFSSGNTDTQYF. The DNA of the CDR3 is TGTGCCAGCAGCTTTAGTAGCGGGAACACAGATACGCAGTATTTT. The V call is TRBV7-2, the J call TRBJ2-3, with 8 positions matching TRBD2. The junction had 4 bases not matched to a gene; V was cut back by 3 bases and J by 2 bases. The CDR3 covers 15 residues. CDR1 and CDR2 from the germline V gene are SGHTA and FQGNSA.

This rearrangement joins TRBV28 to TRBJ2-2, with TRBD2 matching 10 bases. Germline V gene data show CDR1 as MDHEN and CDR2 as SYDVKM. V shed 5 bases, J shed 1 base, and the junction held 4 bases outside the gene matches. The CDR3 has 16 amino acids. The CDR3 sequence: CASSPGLAENTGELFF. The CDR3 DNA sequence: TGTGCCAGCAGTCCCGGACTAGCGGAGAACACCGGGGAGCTGTTTTTT.

The genes are TRBV6-1 and TRBJ2-5; no clear D gene. Trimming removed 9 bases at V and 1 base at J, with 9 bases between. Germline V lookup: CDR1 MNHNS, CDR2 SASEGT. This CDR3 comprises 12 residues. This chain's CDR3 is CASRVPQETQYF. Here the CDR3 DNA reads TGTGCCAGTAGGGTCCCCCAAGAGACCCAGTACTTC.

V gene TRBV2 combines with J gene TRBJ2-1; D remains ambiguous. Trimming shortened V by 8 bases and J by 4 bases, and 6 bases separated the two germline ends. From germline, CDR1 is SNHLY and CDR2 FYNNEI. The CDR3 has 11 amino acids. The CDR3 protein is CASESYNEQFF. In DNA form, the CDR3 reads TGTGCCAGCGAGTCTTACAATGAGCAGTTCTTC.

This sequence joins TRBV18 and TRBJ1-4; TRBD1 agrees at 7 bases. V shed 3 bases, J shed 5 bases, and the junction held 6 bases outside the gene matches. CDR1 KGHSH and CDR2 LQKENI come from the germline V gene. This CDR3 has 15 amino acids. The CDR3 DNA reads TGTGCCAGCTCACCCACAGGGGCGGACAATGAAAAACTGTTTTTT. Protein product: CASSPTGADNEKLFF.

The V and J genes are TRBV6-1 and TRBJ2-3; 12 nucleotides line up with TRBD1. V was pared by 3 bases and J by 4 bases, with 2 bases of the junction left unmatched. The CDR3 covers 15 residues. Germline assignment: CDR1 MNHNS and CDR2 SASEGT. The CDR3 DNA follows: TGTGCCAGCAGTGAGGGGACAGGGGGCGCAGATACGCAGTATTTT. Its protein is CASSEGTGGADTQYF.

This chain connects TRBV6-1 to TRBJ2-7, with D uncertain. Trimming cost V 1 base and J 0 bases, with 7 bases left between them. This CDR3 region has 14 residues. Germline CDR1 and CDR2: MNHNS and SASEGT. Here the CDR3 reads CASSEVGNSYEQYF. In nucleotides, the CDR3 is TGTGCCAGCAGTGAAGTAGGAAACTCCTACGAGCAGTACTTC.

The chain couples TRBV4-1 to TRBJ2-6, with no clear D. V shed 1 base and J shed 4 bases, with 5 bases lying between them. The length of the CDR3 is 14 residues. Germline CDR1 and CDR2: MGHRA and YSYEKL. The chain's CDR3 is CASSQGTGANVLTF. The CDR3 coding sequence is TGCGCCAGCAGCCAAGGTACCGGGGCCAACGTCCTGACTTTC.

For the CDR3, the DNA is TGTGCCAGCAGCCCCCAGCGGGGGGGCACAGATACGCAGTATTTT. This codes for CASSPQRGGTDTQYF. This chain joins TRBV7-2 and TRBJ2-3, with TRBD2 identical over 9 bases. V trimming: 5 bases; J trimming: 1 base; junction bases outside the gene matches: 4. Germline CDR1 SGHTA, CDR2 FQGNSA. The CDR3 loop spans 15 amino acids.

In its sample, this clonotype was seen a few times. The V call is TRBV18, the J call TRBJ1-4; D possibly corresponds to TRBD1 (6 bases). Germline CDR1 KGHSH, CDR2 LQKENI. V lost 0 bases and J 8 bases, leaving 13 bases between the germline ends. The CDR3 extends over 15 amino acids. DNA for the CDR3: TGTGCCAGCTCACCACCGCGCGGGGGCCAAGAAAAACTGTTTTTT. It codes for CASSPPRGGQEKLFF.

J is TRBJ2-5 and V is TRBV5-1, with a tentative D call TRBD2 (6 bases). The germline V gene has CDR1 SGHRS and CDR2 YFSETQ. The CDR3 is 13 residues long. V dropped 2 bases and J dropped 5 bases, with 10 bases sitting between them. Written as DNA, the CDR3 is TGCGCCAGCAGCTTCACTAGCCGTGAGACCCAGTACTTC. This codes for CASSFTSRETQYF. The variable domain in full, completed from reference TRBV5-1 and TRBJ2-5, reads KAGVTQTPRYLIKTRGQQVTLSCSPISGHRSVSWYQQTPGQGLQFLFEYFSETQRNKGNFPGRFSGRQFSNSRSEMNVSTLELGDSALYLCASSFTSRETQYFGPGTRLLVL.

This clonotype was observed a few times. The rearrangement joins TRBV6-2 or TRBV6-3 to TRBJ1-2; maybe TRBD1 (6 bases). In germline, CDR1 is MNHEY, CDR2 SVGEGT. V lost 5 bases, J lost 4 bases, and 14 bases lay in between. CDR3 length: 14 residues. CDR3 in amino acids: CASSPEQGSYGYTF. The DNA of the CDR3 is TGTGCCAGCAGTCCAGAACAGGGTAGCTATGGCTACACCTTC.

The V gene is TRBV5-1, the J gene TRBJ2-3, with 7 bases aligning to TRBD1. The CDR3 spans 15 residues. Losses at the gene ends were 4 bases for V and 4 bases for J; bases not matched to a gene: 9. Germline assignment: CDR1 SGHRS and CDR2 YFSETQ. The CDR3 loop reads CASSQLTGLADTQYF. The DNA for the CDR3 is TGCGCCAGCAGCCAACTGACAGGGCTAGCAGATACGCAGTATTTT.

This clonotype was picked up a small number of times. The chain links TRBV20-1 to TRBJ1-6; 7 nucleotides agree with TRBD1. This CDR3 comprises 15 residues. V lost 0 bases and J lost 6; bases outside the gene matches: 5. CDR1 is DFQATT and CDR2 is SNEGSKA in the germline V gene (reference sequence). In DNA, the CDR3 is TGCAGTGCTAGAGATCGAGGGGGCGGTAATTCACCCCTCCACTTT. Amino acids: CSARDRGGGNSPLHF.

The chain carries TRBV20-1 and TRBJ2-3; D gene ambiguous. CDR1 is DFQATT and CDR2 is SNEGSKA in the germline V gene (reference sequence). V was pared by 6 bases and J by 0 bases, with 10 bases between. There are 13 residues in the CDR3. The CDR3 protein is CSATLPSTDTQYF. CDR3 sequence (DNA): TGCAGTGCAACTTTGCCTAGCACAGATACGCAGTATTTT.

This chain uses TRBV5-5 with TRBJ1-1; no firm D call. Germline CDR1 reads SGHKS; CDR2 reads YYEKEE (reference sequence). The CDR3 runs 14 residues. Trimming left V 1 base short and J 5 bases short, with 12 bases between. For the CDR3, the DNA is TGTGCCAGCAGCTTGCAAGCAGGTGGAACTGAAGCTTTCTTT. Protein product: CASSLQAGGTEAFF.

The V gene is TRBV30, the J gene TRBJ2-1, with TRBD2 matching over 9 bases. The germline V gene encodes CDR1 GTSNPN and CDR2 SVGIG (reference sequence). The J segment lost 1 base and the V segment lost 0 bases, leaving 7 bases of the junction unmatched. The CDR3 length is 17 residues. The CDR3 coding sequence is TGTGCCTGGAGTGTACGGGCTAGCGGGGTTTCCTACAATGAGCAGTTCTTC. Protein product: CAWSVRASGVSYNEQFF.

V usage is TRBV20-1 and J usage is TRBJ2-7, with D hard to call. The CDR3 contains 14 residues. The ends were cut back, 2 bases at V and 3 bases at J, with 14 bases in the middle. Germline V gives CDR1 DFQATT, CDR2 SNEGSKA (reference sequence). The CDR3 coding sequence is TGCAGTGCTAGAATTGGGATCCTTAACTACGAGCAGTACTTC. This codes for CSARIGILNYEQYF.

The chain employs TRBV10-2 and TRBJ2-5; 7 positions match TRBD2. The CDR3 spans 14 residues. In germline, CDR1 is WSHSY, CDR2 SAAADI. After removal of 5 bases from V and 3 bases from J, the junction contained 6 bases not matched to a gene. Here the CDR3 reads CASSIGLAEETQYF. CDR3 DNA: TGCGCCAGCAGTATAGGTCTAGCGGAAGAGACCCAGTACTTC.

This clonotype has more than one count but fewer than ten. The genes are TRBV19 and TRBJ2-7; 8 bases map to TRBD1. V lost 4 bases and J lost 5; bases outside the gene matches: 7. Germline V CDR1 and CDR2: LNHDA, SQIVND (reference sequence). The CDR3 has 14 residues. The CDR3 here is CASSTTRTGNEQYF. As DNA, the CDR3 is TGTGCCAGTAGTACGACCCGGACAGGGAACGAGCAGTACTTC.